This TCR beta chain is from a study of blood T cell repertoires in COVID-19. Study as a whole: COVID-19 samples collected from the United States, Italy and Spain covered acute and convalescent phases. PBMCs, B-cell-depleted T cells, or T cells provided the cDNA or gDNA that made up the material.

In the original workflow: Cell counts per sample came from amplifying reference gene primers. Using immunoSEQ multiplex PCR, the repertoire was profiled, and TCRdb retains in-frame clones only, with some absent. V and J calls and clone size are given by that table; D and trimming were obtained from the DNA. The data show around 250,000 clones, 82% seen once. The V end was cut by 1 base, the J end by 7 bases, with 14 bases between. The CDR3 consists of 15 residues. CDR1 KGHSH and CDR2 LQKENI come from the germline V gene. This clone showed up just once. The sample was peripheral blood. The rearrangement joins TRBV18 to TRBJ1-5; D possibly corresponds to TRBD1 (5 bases). The sequence derives from a woman aged 18-29 years with acute or convalescent COVID-19. The CDR3 sequence: CASSPLQGVNQPQHF. The DNA of the CDR3 is TGTGCCAGCTCACCACTCCAGGGTGTGAACCAGCCCCAGCATTTT.